This entry describes one TCR beta chain. The sample belongs to a study of T cells after yellow fever vaccination. Each CDR3 protein gets one entry after TCRdb re-called the 5' RACE reads with MiXCR. Among roughly 240,000 distinct CDR3 sequences listed, over 6.5% were seen once. Per germline, CDR1 SGHDN and CDR2 FVKESK. This CDR3 comprises 14 residues. V was pared by 11 bases and J by 4 bases, with 20 bases between. This TCR was recovered from a young man who received the YFV17D yellow fever vaccine. This specimen consisted of CD4+ T cells sorted from PBMCs, obtained on the day of the yellow fever booster vaccination. The chain combines TRBV14 with TRBJ1-1, with D possibly matching TRBD1 (5 bases). CDR3 nucleotides: TGTGCCGGAAAAGGAAGGGGAAGCGGCACTGAAGCTTTCTTT. Its translation is CAGKGRGSGTEAFF.